This TCR beta chain was documented in a study of blood T cell repertoires in COVID-19. About the study: Donors in the United States, Italy and Spain gave samples during acute or convalescent COVID-19.

Assay: immunoSEQ multiplex PCR; the TCRdb copy retains only in-frame clones and omits some. The top ten hold 2.9% of the sample, which has roughly 180,000 clones, around 86% seen once. The CDR3 covers 17 residues. V trimming: 8 bases; J trimming: 5 bases; junction bases outside the gene matches: 15. CDR1 and CDR2 (germline): LNHDA, SQIVND (reference sequence). The chain carries TRBV19 and TRBJ2-1; 10 bases are a match to TRBD2. The sequence came from a woman aged 25 to 39 with active or convalescent COVID-19. Sequenced input: peripheral blood. The CDR3 coding sequence is TGTGCCAGTCCAAAACTACCACTAGCGGGATTCCACAATGAGCAGTTCTTC. Translation: CASPKLPLAGFHNEQFF.